The following is a T cell receptor beta chain sequence with its context. What it recognizes is unknown. These data come from a study of OX40 agonist ivuxolimab in advanced cancers. The repertoire was sequenced with immunoSEQ multiplex PCR; TCRdb's copy has only in-frame clones and lacks some. The sample records about 58,000 clones, 75% to 90% being singletons. This CDR3 has 13 residues. The germline gives CDR1 KGHSH, CDR2 LQKENI. V was cut by 1 base and J by 5 bases, with 8 bases left in between. The cohort excluded patients with autoimmune disease history or systemic immunosuppression. Blood draws occurred at baseline, cycle 4 day 1, and cycle 7 day 1. General study results and limits: Expanded clones were, on average, more numerous in CD8+ T cells than in CD4+.

Sequencing used CD4+ or CD8+ T cells sorted from blood, obtained in a trial of the OX40 agonist ivuxolimab. V usage is TRBV18 and J usage is TRBJ2-5; no firm D call. This TCR was sampled from an adult with an advanced solid tumor such as melanoma, head and neck, liver or kidney cancer. The CDR3 nucleotides are TGTGCCAGCTCACCACAGGGTGGGGAGACCCAGTACTTC. It translates to CASSPQGGETQYF.